This section outlines one T cell receptor beta chain sequence together with its context. The length of the CDR3 is 13 residues. CDR1 and CDR2 (germline): SQVTM, ANQGSEA. The V gene lost 6 bases and the J gene lost 1 base, with 11 bases spanning the gap. This sample is part of a study of lymphopenia after photon versus proton radiotherapy. Sequencing used immunoSEQ multiplex PCR; TCRdb keeps in-frame clones, though not all of them. The sample has roughly 41,000 clones; over 65% are singletons. The source material was peripheral blood, sampled from a patient treated with photon-based radiotherapy. The gene calls are TRBV29-1 and TRBJ2-3; tentatively, D is TRBD1 or TRBD2 (5 bases each). This sequence originates from a man aged 45-65 years with gastric cancer. CDR3: CSVPGPRTDTQYF. The CDR3 DNA reads as TGCAGCGTACCGGGACCACGCACAGATACGCAGTATTTT.